This TCR beta chain came from a study of T cells in Graves' hyperthyroidism and ophthalmopathy. Overall study results and limits: Onset of ophthalmopathy came a median about 6.5 months after the model predicted it.

This CDR3 contains 15 residues. V shed 1 base and J shed 6 bases, with 16 bases lying between them. The V gene's germline CDR1 is DFQATT and CDR2 SNEGSKA (reference sequence). This clonotype occurred many times. Its antigen is undetermined. RNA transcripts were the template for amplifying TCR beta CDR3 regions. The study used the HTBI primer set for a first-round RT-PCR of the TCR CDR3. TCRdb used MiXCR to reprocess the multiplex PCR reads, holding one entry per CDR3 protein. The sample lists fewer than 350,000 distinct CDR3 sequences, 15% to 20% occurring once. Under 3 months was the duration of disease in ophthalmopathy patients, who also had a Clinical Activity Score of at least 3 and a NOSPECS grade of at least 4. Diagnoses were made from clinical symptoms, serum measures (thyroxine and TRAb), thyroid ultrasound and orbital computed tomography.

The chain combines TRBV20-1 with TRBJ2-4, with D perhaps TRBD2 (5 bases). Sequencing used blood. This receptor was taken from a middle-aged woman with Graves' ophthalmopathy. CDR3 nucleotide sequence: TGCAGTGCTAGAGGGTCCCTCGTCCGGGGAAACATTCAGTACTTC. Translating gives CSARGSLVRGNIQYF.